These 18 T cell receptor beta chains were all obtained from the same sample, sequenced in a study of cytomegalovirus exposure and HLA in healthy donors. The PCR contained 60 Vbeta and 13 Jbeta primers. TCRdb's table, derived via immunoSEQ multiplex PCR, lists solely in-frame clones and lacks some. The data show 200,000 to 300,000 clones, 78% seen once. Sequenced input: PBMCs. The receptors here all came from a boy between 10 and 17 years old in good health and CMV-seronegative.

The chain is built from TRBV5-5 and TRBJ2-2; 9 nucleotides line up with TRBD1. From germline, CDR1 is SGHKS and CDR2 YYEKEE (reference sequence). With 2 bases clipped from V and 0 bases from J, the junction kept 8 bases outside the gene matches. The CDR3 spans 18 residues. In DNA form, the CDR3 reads TGTGCCAGCAGCTTTTTACCGACAGGGGGACCGAACACCGGGGAGCTGTTTTTT. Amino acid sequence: CASSFLPTGGPNTGELFF.

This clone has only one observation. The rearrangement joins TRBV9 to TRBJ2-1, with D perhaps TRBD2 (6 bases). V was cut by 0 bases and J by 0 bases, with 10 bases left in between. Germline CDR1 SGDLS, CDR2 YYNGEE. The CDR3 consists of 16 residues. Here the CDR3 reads CASSVDAGSSYNEQFF. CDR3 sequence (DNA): TGTGCCAGCAGCGTAGATGCGGGGAGCTCCTACAATGAGCAGTTCTTC.

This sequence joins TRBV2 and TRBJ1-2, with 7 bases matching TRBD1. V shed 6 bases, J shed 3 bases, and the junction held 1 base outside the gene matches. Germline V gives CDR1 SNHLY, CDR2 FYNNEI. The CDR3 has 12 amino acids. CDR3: CASSGTDYGYTF. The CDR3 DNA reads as TGTGCCAGCAGCGGGACAGACTATGGCTACACCTTC.

CDR3 DNA: TGTGCCAGCAGCAGGGGAACCGTCAGCGAGCGTTTCTACCAAGAGACCCAGTACTTC. It specifies CASSRGTVSERFYQETQYF. The chain is built from TRBV7-9 and TRBJ2-5; D is perhaps TRBD1 (5 bases). The germline V gene encodes CDR1 SEHNR and CDR2 FQNEAQ (reference sequence). The CDR3 length is 19 residues. The ends were cut back, 5 bases at V and 0 bases at J, with 25 bases in the middle.

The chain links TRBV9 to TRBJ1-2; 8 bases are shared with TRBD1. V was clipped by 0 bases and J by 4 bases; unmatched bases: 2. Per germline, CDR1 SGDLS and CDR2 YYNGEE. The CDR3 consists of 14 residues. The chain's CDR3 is CASSVDGTGYGYTF. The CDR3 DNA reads TGTGCCAGCAGCGTAGATGGGACAGGCTATGGCTACACCTTC.

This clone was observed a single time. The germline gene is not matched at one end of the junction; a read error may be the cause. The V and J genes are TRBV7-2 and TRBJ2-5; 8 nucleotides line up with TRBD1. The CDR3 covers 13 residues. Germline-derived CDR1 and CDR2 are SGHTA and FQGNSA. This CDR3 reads CASSLAGGETQYF. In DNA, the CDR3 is TGTGCCAGCAGTTTAGCAGGGGGCGAGACCCAGTACTTC.

The CDR3: CASSVGGGGGYTF. The CDR3 DNA reads TGTGCCAGCAGCGTAGGAGGAGGGGGCGGCTACACCTTC. J is TRBJ1-2 and V is TRBV9; 7 bases agree with TRBD1. Germline V gene data show CDR1 as SGDLS and CDR2 as YYNGEE. The CDR3 length is 13 residues. The trim removed 0 bases at V and 8 bases at J, leaving 4 bases unmatched.

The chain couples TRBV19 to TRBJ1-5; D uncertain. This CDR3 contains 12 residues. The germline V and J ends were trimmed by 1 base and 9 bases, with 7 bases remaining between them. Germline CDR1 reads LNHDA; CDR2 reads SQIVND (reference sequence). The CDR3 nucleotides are TGTGCCAGTAGTATAGCAGGAAGGCCCCAGCATTTT. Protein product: CASSIAGRPQHF.

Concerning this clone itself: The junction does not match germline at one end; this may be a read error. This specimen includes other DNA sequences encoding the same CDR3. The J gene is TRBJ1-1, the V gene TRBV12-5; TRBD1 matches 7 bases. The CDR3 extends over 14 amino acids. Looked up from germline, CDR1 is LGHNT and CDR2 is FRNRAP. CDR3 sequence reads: CASGLDRMNTEAFF. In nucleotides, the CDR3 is TGCGCTAGTGGTTTGGACAGGATGAACACTGAAGCTTTCTTT.

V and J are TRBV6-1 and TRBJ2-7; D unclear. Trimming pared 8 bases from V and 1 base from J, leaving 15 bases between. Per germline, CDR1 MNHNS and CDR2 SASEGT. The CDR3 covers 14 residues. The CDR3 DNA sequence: TGTGCCAGCGCGGCCCTAGGAAAGTCCTACGAGCAGTACTTC. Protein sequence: CASAALGKSYEQYF.

The CDR3 loop reads CASTELGSEETQYF. The CDR3 DNA reads as TGTGCCAGCACCGAGCTAGGATCCGAAGAGACCCAGTACTTC. The chain is built from TRBV7-2 and TRBJ2-5, with D uncertain. Deletions cut 7 bases from V and 3 bases from J, with 15 bases between. CDR3 length: 14 amino acids. The germline CDR1 and CDR2 sequences are SGHTA and FQGNSA.

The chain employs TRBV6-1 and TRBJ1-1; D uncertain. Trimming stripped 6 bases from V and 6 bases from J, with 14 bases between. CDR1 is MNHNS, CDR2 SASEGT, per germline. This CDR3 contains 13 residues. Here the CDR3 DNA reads TGTGCCAGCAGAGGTTACCTCGGGGCTGAAGCTTTCTTT. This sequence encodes CASRGYLGAEAFF.

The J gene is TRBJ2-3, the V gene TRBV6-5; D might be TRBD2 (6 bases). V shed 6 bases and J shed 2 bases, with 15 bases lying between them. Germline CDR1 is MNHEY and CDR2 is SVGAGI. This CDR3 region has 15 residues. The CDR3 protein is CASSPGLPFTDTQYF. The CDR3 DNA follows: TGTGCCAGCAGCCCGGGACTCCCATTCACAGATACGCAGTATTTT.

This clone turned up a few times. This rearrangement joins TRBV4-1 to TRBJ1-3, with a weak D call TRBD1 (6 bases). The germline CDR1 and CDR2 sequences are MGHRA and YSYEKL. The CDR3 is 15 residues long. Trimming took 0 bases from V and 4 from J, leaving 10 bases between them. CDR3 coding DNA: TGCGCCAGCAGCCAAGATAGGGGGACGGGAAACACCATATATTTT. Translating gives CASSQDRGTGNTIYF.

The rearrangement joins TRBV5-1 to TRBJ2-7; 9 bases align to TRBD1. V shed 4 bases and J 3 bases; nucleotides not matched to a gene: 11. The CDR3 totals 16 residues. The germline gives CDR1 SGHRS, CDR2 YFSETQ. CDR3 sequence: CASSPTGQGLSYEQYF. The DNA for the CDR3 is TGCGCCAGCAGCCCTACCGGACAGGGGTTGAGCTACGAGCAGTACTTC.

CDR3 residues: CASSQLLAGGLAKNIQYF. The CDR3 DNA is TGTGCCAGCAGCCAACTACTAGCGGGGGGATTAGCCAAAAACATTCAGTACTTC. This chain links TRBV14 with TRBJ2-4; 12 bases are a match to TRBD2. CDR1 and CDR2 (germline): SGHDN, FVKESK. J lost 0 bases, V lost 2 bases, and 5 bases had no gene match. This CDR3 spans 18 amino acids.

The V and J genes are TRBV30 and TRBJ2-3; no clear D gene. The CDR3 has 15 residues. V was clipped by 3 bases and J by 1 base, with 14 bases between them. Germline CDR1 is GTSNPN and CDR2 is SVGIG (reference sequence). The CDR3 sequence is CAWRPISSRTDTQYF. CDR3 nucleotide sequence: TGTGCCTGGAGGCCAATTTCAAGCCGCACAGATACGCAGTATTTT.

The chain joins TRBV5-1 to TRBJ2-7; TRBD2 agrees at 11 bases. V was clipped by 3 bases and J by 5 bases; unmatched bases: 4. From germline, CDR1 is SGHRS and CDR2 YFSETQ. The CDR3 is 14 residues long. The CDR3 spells CASSSTSGSHEQYF. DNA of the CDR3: TGCGCCAGCAGCTCCACTAGCGGGAGCCACGAGCAGTACTTC.